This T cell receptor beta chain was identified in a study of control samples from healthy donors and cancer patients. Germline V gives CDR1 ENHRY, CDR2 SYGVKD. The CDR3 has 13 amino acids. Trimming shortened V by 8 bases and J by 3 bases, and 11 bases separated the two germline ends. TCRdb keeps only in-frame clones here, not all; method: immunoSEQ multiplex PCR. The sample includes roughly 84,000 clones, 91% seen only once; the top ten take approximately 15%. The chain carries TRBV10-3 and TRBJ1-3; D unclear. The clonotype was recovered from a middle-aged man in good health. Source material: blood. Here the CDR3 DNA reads TGTGCCATCGGGGTGACGGGTGGAAACACCATATATTTT. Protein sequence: CAIGVTGGNTIYF.